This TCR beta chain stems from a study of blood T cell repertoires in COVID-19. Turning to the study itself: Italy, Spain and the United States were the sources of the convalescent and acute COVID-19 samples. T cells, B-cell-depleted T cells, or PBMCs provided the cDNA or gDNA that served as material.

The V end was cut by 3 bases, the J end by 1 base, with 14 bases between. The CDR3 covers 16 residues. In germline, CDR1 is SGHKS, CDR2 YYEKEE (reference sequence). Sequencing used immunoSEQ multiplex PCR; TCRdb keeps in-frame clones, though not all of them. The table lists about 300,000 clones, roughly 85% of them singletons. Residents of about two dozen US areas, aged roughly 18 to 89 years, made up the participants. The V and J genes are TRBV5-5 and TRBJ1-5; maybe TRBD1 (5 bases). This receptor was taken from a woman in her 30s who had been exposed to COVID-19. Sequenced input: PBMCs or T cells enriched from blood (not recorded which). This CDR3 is CASSSNGARSNQPQHF. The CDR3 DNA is TGTGCCAGCAGCTCGAATGGGGCGAGGAGCAATCAGCCCCAGCATTTT.